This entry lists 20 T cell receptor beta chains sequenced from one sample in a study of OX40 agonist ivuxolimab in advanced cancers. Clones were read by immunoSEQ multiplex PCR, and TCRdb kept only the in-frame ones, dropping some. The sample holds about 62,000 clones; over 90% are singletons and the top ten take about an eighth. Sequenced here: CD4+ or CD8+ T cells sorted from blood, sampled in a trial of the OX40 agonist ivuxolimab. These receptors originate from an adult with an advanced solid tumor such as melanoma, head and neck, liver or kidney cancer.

CDR3 in amino acids: CASSPTRGLATEAFF. CDR3 DNA: TGTGCCAGCAGCCCGACCAGGGGGCTGGCGACTGAAGCTTTCTTT. The J gene is TRBJ1-1, the V gene TRBV11-2, with TRBD1 matching over 8 bases. CDR3 size: 15 residues. V trimming: 5 bases; J trimming: 5 bases; junction bases outside the gene matches: 10. Per germline, CDR1 SGHAT and CDR2 FQNNGV.

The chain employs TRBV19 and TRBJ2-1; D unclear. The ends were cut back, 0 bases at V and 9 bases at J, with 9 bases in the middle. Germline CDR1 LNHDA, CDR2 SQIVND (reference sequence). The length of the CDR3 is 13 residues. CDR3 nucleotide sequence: TGTGCCAGTAGTATAGATCTAGGCCCTGAGCAGTTCTTC. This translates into CASSIDLGPEQFF.

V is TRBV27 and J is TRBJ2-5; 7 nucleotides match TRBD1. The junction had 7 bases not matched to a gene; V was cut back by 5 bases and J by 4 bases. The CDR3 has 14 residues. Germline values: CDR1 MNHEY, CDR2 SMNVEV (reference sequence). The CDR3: CASSITGVIETQYF. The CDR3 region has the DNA TGTGCCAGCAGTATTACAGGGGTTATAGAGACCCAGTACTTC.

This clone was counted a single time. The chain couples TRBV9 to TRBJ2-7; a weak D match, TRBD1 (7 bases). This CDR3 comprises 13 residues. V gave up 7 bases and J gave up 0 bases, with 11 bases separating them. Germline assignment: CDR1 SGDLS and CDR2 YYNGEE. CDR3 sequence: CASRGTDSYEQYF. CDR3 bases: TGTGCCAGCCGGGGGACAGACTCCTACGAGCAGTACTTC.

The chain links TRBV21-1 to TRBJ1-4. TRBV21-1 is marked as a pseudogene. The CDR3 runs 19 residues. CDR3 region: CASSGSVKGKGETNEKLFF. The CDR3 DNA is TGTGCCAGCAGCGGAAGCGTCAAAGGGAAGGGAGAAACTAATGAAAAACTGTTTTTT.

CDR3 region: CASSSQQGRAEAFF. The CDR3 DNA reads TGTGCCAGCAGCTCCCAACAGGGGCGAGCTGAAGCTTTCTTT. The rearrangement joins TRBV13 to TRBJ1-1; 7 nucleotides align to TRBD1. After removal of 4 bases from V and 6 bases from J, the junction contained 8 bases not matched to a gene. The CDR3 contains 14 residues. From germline, CDR1 is PRHDT and CDR2 FYEKMQ (reference sequence).

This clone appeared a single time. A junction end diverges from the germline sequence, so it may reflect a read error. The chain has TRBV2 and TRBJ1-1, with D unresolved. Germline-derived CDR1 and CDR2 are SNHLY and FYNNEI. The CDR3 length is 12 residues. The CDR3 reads CASREANAEAFF. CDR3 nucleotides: TGTGCCAGCAGAGAGGCGAACGCTGAAGCTTTCTTT. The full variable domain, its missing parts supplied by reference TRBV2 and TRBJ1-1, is EPEVTQTPSHQVTQMGQEVILRCVPISNHLYFYWYRQILGQKVEFLVSFYNNEISEKSEIFDDQFSVERPDGSNFTLKIRSTKLEDSAMYFCASREANAEAFFGQGTRLTVV.

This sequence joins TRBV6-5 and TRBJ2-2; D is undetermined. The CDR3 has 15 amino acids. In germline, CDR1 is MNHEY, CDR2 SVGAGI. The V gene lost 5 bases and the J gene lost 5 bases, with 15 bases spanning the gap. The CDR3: CASSALVLWTGELFF. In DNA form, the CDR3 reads TGTGCCAGCAGTGCCCTGGTATTGTGGACCGGGGAGCTGTTTTTT.

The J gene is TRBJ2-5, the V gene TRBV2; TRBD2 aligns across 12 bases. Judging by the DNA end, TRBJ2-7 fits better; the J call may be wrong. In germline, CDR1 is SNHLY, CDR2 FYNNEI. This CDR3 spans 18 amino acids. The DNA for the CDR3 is TGTGCCAGCAGACCTACTAGCGGGGGGCCAGGAATCTCCTACGAGCAGTACTTC. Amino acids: CASRPTSGGPGISYEQYF.

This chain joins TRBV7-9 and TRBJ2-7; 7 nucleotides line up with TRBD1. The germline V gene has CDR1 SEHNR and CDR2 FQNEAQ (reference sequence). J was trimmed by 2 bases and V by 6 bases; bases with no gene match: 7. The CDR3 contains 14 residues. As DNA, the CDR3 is TGTGCCAGCAGTCCCCCGAGGGGGCCCTACGAGCAGTACTTC. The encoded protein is CASSPPRGPYEQYF. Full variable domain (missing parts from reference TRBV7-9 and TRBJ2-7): DTGVSQNPRHKITKRGQNVTFRCDPISEHNRLYWYRQTLGQGPEFLTYFQNEAQLEKSRLLSDRFSAERPKGSFSTLEIQRTEQGDSAMYLCASSPPRGPYEQYFGPGTRLTVT.

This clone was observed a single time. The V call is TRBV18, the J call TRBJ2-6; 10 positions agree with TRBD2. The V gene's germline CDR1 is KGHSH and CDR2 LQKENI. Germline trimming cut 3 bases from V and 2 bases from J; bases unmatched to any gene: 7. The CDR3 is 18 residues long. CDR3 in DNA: TGTGCCAGCTCACCCCCACCAGCGGGAGGGCCTGGGGCCAACGTCCTGACTTTC. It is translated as CASSPPPAGGPGANVLTF. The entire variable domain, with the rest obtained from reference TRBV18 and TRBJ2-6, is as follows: NAGVMQNPRHLVRRRGQEARLRCSPMKGHSHVYWYRQLPEEGLKFMVYLQKENIIDESGMPKERFSAEFPKEGPSILRIQQVVRGDSAAYFCASSPPPAGGPGANVLTFGAGSRLTVL.

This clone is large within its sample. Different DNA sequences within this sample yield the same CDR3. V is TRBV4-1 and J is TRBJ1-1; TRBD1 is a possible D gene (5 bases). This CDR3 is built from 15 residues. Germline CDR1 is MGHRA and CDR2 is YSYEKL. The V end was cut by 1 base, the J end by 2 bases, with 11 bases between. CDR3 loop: CASSQGGPSNTEAFF. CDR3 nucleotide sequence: TGCGCCAGCAGCCAAGGGGGACCATCAAACACTGAAGCTTTCTTT.

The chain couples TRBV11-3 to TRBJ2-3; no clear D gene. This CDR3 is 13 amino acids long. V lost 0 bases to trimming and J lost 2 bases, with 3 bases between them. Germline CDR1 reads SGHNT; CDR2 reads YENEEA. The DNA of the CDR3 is TGTGCCAGCAGCTTAGAGGTCACAGATACGCAGTATTTT. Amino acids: CASSLEVTDTQYF.

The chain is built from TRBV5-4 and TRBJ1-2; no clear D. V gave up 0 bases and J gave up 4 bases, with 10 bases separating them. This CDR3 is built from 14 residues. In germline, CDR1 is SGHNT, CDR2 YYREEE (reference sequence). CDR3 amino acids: CASSLGGALYGYTF. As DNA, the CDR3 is TGTGCCAGCAGCTTGGGCGGAGCCCTCTATGGCTACACCTTC.

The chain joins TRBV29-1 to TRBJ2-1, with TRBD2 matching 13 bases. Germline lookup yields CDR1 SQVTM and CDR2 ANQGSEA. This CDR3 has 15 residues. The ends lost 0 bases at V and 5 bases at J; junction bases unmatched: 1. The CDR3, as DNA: TGCAGCGTTGAAGATGGGACTAGCGGGAACAATGAGCAGTTCTTC. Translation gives CSVEDGTSGNNEQFF.

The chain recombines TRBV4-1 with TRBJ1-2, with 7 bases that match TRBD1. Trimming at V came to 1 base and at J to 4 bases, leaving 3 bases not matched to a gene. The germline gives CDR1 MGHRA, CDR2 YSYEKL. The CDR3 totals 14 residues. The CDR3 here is CASSQGQGFYGYTF. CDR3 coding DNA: TGCGCCAGCAGCCAAGGACAGGGCTTCTATGGCTACACCTTC.

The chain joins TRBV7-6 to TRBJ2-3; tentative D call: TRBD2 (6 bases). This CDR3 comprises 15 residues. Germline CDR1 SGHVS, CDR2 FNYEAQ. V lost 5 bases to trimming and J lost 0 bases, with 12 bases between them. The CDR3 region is CASSPVGTSTDTQYF. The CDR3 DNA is TGTGCCAGCAGCCCGGTCGGGACTAGCACAGATACGCAGTATTTT.

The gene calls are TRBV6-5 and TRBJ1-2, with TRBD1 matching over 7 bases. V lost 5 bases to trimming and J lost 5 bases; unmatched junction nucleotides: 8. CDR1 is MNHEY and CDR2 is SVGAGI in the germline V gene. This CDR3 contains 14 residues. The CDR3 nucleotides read TGTGCCAGCAGTAACCGACAGGGTTTGTATGGCTACACCTTC. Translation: CASSNRQGLYGYTF.

This CDR3 reads CASSFKGAITYEQYF. The DNA of the CDR3 is TGTGCCAGCAGCTTTAAGGGGGCGATTACCTACGAGCAGTACTTC. The chain links TRBV5-6 to TRBJ2-7; TRBD1 matches 7 bases. Per the germline V gene, CDR1 is SGHDT and CDR2 is YYEEEE. This CDR3 contains 15 residues. The V and J ends lost 2 bases and 2 bases, in that order; junction bases with no gene match: 7.

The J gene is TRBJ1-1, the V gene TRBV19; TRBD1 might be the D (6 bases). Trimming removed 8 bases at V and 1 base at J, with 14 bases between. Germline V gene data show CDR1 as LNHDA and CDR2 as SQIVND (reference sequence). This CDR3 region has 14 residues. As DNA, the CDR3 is TGTGCCAGTTCGGTGTGGACAGAGAACACTGAAGCTTTCTTT. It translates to CASSVWTENTEAFF.